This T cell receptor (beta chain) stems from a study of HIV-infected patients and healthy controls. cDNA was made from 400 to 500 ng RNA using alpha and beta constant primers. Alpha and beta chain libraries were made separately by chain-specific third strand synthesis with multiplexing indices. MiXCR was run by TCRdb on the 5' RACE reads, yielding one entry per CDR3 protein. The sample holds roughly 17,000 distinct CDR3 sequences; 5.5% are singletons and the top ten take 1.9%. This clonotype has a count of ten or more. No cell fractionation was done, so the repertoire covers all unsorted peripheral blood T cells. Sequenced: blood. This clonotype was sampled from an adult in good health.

The CDR3: CASSDRTVSLLAKNIQYF. CDR3 DNA sequence: TGTGCCAGCAGTGACCGGACAGTATCCCTACTAGCCAAAAACATTCAGTACTTC. The rearrangement links TRBV2 to TRBJ2-4, with a tentative D call TRBD1 (6 bases). The CDR3 contains 18 residues. V was clipped by 3 bases and J by 0 bases, with 18 bases between them. Germline values: CDR1 SNHLY, CDR2 FYNNEI.